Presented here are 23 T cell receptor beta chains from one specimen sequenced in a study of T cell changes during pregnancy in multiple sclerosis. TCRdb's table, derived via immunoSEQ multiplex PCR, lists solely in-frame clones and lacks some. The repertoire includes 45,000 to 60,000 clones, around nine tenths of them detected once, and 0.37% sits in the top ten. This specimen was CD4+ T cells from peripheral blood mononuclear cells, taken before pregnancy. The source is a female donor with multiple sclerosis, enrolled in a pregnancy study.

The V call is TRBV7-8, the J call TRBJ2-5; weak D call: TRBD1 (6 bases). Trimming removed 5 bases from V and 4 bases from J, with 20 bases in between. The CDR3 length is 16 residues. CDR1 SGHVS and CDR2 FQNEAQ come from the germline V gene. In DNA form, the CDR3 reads TGTGCCAGCAGCCTTGCTGGACAGCCAAGTGGAGAGACCCAGTACTTC. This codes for CASSLAGQPSGETQYF.

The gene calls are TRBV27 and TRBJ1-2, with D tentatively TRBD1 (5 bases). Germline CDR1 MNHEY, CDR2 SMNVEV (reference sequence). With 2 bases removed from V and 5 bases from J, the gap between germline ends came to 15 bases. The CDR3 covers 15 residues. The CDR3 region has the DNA TGTGCCAGCAGTTTAGGTAGTCAGGGCAGATATGGCTACACCTTC. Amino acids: CASSLGSQGRYGYTF.

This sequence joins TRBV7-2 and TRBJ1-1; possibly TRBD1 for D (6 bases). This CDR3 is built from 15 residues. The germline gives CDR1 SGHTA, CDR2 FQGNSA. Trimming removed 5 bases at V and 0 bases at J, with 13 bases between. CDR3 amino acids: CASSQSQGMNTEAFF. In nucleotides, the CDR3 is TGTGCCAGCAGCCAATCACAGGGAATGAACACTGAAGCTTTCTTT.

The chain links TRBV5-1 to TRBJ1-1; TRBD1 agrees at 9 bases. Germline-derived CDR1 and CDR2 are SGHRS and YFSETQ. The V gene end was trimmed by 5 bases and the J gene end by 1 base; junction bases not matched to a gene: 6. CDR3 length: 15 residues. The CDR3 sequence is CASRGQGMRNTEAFF. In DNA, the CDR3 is TGCGCCAGCAGGGGACAGGGAATGAGGAACACTGAAGCTTTCTTT.

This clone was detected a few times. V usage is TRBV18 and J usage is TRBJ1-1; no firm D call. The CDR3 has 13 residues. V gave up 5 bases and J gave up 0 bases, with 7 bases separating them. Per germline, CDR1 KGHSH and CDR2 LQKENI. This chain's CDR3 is CASSSTVNTEAFF. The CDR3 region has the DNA TGTGCCAGCTCATCCACAGTGAACACTGAAGCTTTCTTT.

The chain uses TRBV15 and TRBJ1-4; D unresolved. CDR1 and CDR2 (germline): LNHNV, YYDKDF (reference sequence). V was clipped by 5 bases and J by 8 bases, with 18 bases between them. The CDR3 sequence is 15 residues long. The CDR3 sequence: CATSWLGGVAEKLFF. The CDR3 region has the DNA TGTGCCACCAGCTGGTTGGGTGGAGTCGCGGAAAAACTGTTTTTT. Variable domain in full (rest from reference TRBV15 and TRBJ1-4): DAMVIQNPRYQVTQFGKPVTLSCSQTLNHNVMYWYQQKSSQAPKLLFHYYDKDFNNEADTPDNFQSRRPNTSFCFLDIRSPGLGDTAMYLCATSWLGGVAEKLFFGSGTQLSVL.

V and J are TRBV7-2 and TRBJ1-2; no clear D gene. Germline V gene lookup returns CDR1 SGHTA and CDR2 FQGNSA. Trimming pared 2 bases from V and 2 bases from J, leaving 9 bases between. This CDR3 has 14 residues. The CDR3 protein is CASSLNGKNYGYTF. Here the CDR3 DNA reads TGTGCCAGCAGCTTAAACGGGAAAAACTATGGCTACACCTTC.

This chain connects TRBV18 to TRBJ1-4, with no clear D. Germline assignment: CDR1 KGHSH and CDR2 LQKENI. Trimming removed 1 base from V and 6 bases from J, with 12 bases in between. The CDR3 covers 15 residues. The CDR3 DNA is TGTGCCAGCTCACCACAAGAGGCGGACTATGAAAAACTGTTTTTT. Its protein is CASSPQEADYEKLFF.

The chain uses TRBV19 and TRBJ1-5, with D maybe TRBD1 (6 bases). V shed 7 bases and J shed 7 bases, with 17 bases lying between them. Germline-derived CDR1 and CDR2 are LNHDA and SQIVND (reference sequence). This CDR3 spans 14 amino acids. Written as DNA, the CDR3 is TGTGCCAGTAATCTACAGGGAAGTGGCCAGCCCCAGCATTTT. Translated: CASNLQGSGQPQHF.

CDR3 loop: CASSLVGAPNTGELFF. The CDR3 bases are TGTGCCAGCAGTTTGGTGGGGGCTCCGAACACCGGGGAGCTGTTTTTT. V is TRBV27 and J is TRBJ2-2; TRBD1 is a possible D gene (6 bases). Germline V lookup: CDR1 MNHEY, CDR2 SMNVEV (reference sequence). The CDR3 sequence is 16 residues long. V lost 3 bases and J lost 0, with 11 bases in between.

In DNA, the CDR3 is TGCGCCAGCAGCCAAACGGACAGCCTAAATCAGCCCCAGCATTTT. Encoded protein: CASSQTDSLNQPQHF. V and J are TRBV4-1 and TRBJ1-5; D perhaps matches TRBD1 (6 bases). Germline assignment: CDR1 MGHRA and CDR2 YSYEKL. With 2 bases removed from V and 4 bases from J, the gap between germline ends came to 12 bases. There are 15 residues in the CDR3.

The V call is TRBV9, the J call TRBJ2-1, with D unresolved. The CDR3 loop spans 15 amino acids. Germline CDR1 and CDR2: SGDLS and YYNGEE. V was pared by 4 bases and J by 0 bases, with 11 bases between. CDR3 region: CASSPLAGSYNEQFF. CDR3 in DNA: TGTGCCAGCAGCCCTCTTGCCGGCTCCTACAATGAGCAGTTCTTC.

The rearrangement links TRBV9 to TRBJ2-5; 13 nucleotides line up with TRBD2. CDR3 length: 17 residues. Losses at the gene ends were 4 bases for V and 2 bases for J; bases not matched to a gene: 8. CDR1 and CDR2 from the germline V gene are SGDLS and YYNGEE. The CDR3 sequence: CASSFGTSGDYQETQYF. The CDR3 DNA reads TGTGCCAGCAGCTTTGGGACTAGCGGGGATTATCAAGAGACCCAGTACTTC.

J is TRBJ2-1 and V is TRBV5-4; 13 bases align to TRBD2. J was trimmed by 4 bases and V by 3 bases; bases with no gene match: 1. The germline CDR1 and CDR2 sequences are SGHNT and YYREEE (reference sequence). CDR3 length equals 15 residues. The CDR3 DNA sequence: TGTGCCAGCAGCTCGACTAGCGGGAGGTACAATGAGCAGTTCTTC. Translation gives CASSSTSGRYNEQFF.

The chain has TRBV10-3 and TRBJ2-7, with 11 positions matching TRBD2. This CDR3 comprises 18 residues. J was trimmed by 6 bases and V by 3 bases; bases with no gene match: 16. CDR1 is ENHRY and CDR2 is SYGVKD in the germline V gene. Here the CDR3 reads CAISEGASGRPRYREQYF. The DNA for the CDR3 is TGTGCCATCAGTGAAGGGGCTAGCGGGAGGCCCAGGTATCGCGAGCAGTACTTC.

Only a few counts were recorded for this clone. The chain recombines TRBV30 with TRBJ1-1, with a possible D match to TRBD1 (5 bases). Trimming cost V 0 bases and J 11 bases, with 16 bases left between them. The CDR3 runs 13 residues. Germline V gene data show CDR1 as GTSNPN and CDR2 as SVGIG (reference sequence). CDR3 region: CAWSVQARGEAFF. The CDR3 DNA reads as TGTGCCTGGAGTGTCCAAGCCCGGGGGGAGGCTTTCTTT.

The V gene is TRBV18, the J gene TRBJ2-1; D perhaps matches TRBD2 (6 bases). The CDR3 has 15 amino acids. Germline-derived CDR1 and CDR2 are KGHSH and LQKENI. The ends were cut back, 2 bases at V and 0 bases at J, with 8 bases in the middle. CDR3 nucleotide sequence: TGTGCCAGCTCACCAGGGGGGAGCTCCTACAATGAGCAGTTCTTC. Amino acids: CASSPGGSSYNEQFF.

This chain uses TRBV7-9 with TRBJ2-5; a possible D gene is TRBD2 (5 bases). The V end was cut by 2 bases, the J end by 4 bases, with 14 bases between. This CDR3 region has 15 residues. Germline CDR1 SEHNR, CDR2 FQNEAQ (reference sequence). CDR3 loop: CASSLTPIAGETQYF. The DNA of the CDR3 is TGTGCCAGCAGCTTAACCCCAATCGCGGGAGAGACCCAGTACTTC.

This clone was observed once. The CDR3: CASSHAGANVLTF. CDR3 in DNA: TGTGCCAGCAGCCACGCGGGGGCCAACGTCCTGACTTTC. The rearrangement joins TRBV14 to TRBJ2-6; no clear D. CDR1 SGHDN and CDR2 FVKESK come from the germline V gene. The V end lost 3 bases, the J end lost 4 bases, and 4 bases lay between the germline ends. The CDR3 length is 13 residues.

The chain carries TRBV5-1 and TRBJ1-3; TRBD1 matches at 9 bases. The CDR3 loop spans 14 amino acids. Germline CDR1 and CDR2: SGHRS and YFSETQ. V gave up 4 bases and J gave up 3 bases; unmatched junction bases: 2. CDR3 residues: CASSGQGIGNTIYF. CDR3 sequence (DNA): TGCGCCAGCAGCGGACAGGGGATTGGAAACACCATATATTTT.

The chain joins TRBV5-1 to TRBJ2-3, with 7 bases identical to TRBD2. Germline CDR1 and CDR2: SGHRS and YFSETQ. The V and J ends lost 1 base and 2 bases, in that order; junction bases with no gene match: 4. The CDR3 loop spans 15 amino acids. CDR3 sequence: CASSLLGGDTDTQYF. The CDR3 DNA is TGCGCCAGCAGCTTGCTTGGGGGGGACACAGATACGCAGTATTTT.

The CDR3 sequence is CASSLGGQVNTEAFF. The CDR3 coding sequence is TGTGCCAGCAGCTTAGGGGGACAGGTGAACACTGAAGCTTTCTTT. This chain uses TRBV11-3 with TRBJ1-1, with 8 bases matching TRBD1. The CDR3 has 15 residues. With V trimmed by 1 base and J by 0 bases, 1 base remained unmatched. The germline CDR1 and CDR2 sequences are SGHNT and YENEEA.

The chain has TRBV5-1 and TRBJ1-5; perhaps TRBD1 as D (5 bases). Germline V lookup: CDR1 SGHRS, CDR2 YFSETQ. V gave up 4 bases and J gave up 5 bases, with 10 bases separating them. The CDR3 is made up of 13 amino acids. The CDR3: CASSRDRDQPQHF. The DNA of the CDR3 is TGCGCCAGCAGCCGTGACAGAGATCAGCCCCAGCATTTT.